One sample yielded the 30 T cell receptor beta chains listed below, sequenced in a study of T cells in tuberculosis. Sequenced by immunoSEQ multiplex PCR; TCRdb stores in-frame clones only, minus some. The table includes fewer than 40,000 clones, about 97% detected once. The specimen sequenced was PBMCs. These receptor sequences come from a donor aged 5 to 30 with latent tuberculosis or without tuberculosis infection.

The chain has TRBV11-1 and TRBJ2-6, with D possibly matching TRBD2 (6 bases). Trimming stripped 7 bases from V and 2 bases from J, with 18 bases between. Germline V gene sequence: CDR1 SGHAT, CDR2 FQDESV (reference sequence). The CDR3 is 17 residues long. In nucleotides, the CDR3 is TGTGCCAGCACCTTCCGGGGAGGAGGCCCTGGGGCCAACGTCCTGACTTTC. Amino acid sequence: CASTFRGGGPGANVLTF. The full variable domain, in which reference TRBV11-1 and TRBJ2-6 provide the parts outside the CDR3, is EAEVAQSPRYKITEKSQAVAFWCDPISGHATLYWYRQILGQGPELLVQFQDESVVDDSQLPKDRFSAERLKGVDSTLKIQPAELGDSAMYLCASTFRGGGPGANVLTFGAGSRLTVL.

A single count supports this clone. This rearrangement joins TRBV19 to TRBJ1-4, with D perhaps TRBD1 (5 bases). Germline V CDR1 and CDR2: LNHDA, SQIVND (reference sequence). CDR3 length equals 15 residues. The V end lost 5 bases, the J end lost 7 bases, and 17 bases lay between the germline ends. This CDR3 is CASSPYRPESEKLFF. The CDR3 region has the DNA TGTGCCAGTAGTCCATACAGGCCGGAGAGTGAAAAACTGTTTTTT. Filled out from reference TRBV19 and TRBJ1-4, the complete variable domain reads DGGITQSPKYLFRKEGQNVTLSCEQNLNHDAMYWYRQDPGQGLRLIYYSQIVNDFQKGDIAEGYSVSREKKESFPLTVTSAQKNPTAFYLCASSPYRPESEKLFFGSGTQLSVL.

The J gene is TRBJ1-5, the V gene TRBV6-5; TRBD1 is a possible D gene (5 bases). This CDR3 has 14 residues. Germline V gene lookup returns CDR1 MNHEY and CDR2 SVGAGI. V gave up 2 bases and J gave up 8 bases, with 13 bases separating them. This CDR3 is CASSYGAGIEPQHF. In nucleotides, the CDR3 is TGTGCCAGCAGTTACGGGGCGGGAATCGAGCCCCAGCATTTT.

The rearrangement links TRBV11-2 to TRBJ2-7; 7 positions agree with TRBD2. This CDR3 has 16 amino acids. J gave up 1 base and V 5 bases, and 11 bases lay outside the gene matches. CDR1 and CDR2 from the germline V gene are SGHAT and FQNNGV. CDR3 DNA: TGTGCCAGCAGCCGCCTTCGGGCGGGAGCTTCCTACGAGCAGTACTTC. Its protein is CASSRLRAGASYEQYF.

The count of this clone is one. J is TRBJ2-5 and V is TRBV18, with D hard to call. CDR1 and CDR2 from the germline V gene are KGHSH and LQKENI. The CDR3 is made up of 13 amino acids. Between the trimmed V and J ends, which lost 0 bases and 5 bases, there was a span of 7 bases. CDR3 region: CASSPPSSETQYF. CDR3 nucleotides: TGTGCCAGCTCACCACCGTCTTCTGAGACCCAGTACTTC. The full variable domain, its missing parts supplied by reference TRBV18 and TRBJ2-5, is NAGVMQNPRHLVRRRGQEARLRCSPMKGHSHVYWYRQLPEEGLKFMVYLQKENIIDESGMPKERFSAEFPKEGPSILRIQQVVRGDSAAYFCASSPPSSETQYFGPGTRLLVL.

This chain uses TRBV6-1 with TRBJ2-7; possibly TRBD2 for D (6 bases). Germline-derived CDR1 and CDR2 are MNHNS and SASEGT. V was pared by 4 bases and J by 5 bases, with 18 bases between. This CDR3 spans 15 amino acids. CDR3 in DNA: TGTGCCAGCAGTGGGGGGAGACTAGTGAGACACGAGCAGTACTTC. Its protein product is CASSGGRLVRHEQYF.

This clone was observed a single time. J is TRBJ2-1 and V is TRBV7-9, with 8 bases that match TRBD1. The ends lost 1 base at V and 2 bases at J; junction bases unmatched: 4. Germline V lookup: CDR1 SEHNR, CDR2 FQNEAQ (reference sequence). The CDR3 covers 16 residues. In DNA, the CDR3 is TGTGCCAGCAGCTTAGTCAGGACAGGGACCTACAATGAGCAGTTCTTC. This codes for CASSLVRTGTYNEQFF. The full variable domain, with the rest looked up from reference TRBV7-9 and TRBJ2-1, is DTGVSQNPRHKITKRGQNVTFRCDPISEHNRLYWYRQTLGQGPEFLTYFQNEAQLEKSRLLSDRFSAERPKGSFSTLEIQRTEQGDSAMYLCASSLVRTGTYNEQFFGPGTRLTVL.

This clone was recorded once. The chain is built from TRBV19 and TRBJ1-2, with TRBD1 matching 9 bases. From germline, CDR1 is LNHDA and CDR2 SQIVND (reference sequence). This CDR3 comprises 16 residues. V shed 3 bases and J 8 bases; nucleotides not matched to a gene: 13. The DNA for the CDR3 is TGTGCCAGTAGTATGGGCCTCTACAGGGGGCTTGAGGGCTACACCTTC. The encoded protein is CASSMGLYRGLEGYTF.

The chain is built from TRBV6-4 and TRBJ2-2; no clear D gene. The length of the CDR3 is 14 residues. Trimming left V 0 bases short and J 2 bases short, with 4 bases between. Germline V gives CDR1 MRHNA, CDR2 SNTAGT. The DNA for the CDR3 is TGTGCCAGCAGTGACTCGACAAACACCGGGGAGCTGTTTTTT. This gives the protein CASSDSTNTGELFF.

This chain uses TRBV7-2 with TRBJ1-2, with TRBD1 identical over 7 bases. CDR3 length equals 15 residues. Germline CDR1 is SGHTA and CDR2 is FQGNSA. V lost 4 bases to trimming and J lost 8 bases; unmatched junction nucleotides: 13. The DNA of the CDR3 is TGTGCCAGCAGCTCCTGGACAGGTGGTATTCAGGGCTACACCTTC. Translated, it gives CASSSWTGGIQGYTF.

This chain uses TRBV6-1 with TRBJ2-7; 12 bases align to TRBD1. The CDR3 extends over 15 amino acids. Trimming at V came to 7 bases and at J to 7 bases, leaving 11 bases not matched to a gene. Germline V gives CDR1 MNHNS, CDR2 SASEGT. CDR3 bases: TGTGCCAGCAATATCCGGGACAGGGGGCTTGGGGAGCAGTACTTC. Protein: CASNIRDRGLGEQYF.

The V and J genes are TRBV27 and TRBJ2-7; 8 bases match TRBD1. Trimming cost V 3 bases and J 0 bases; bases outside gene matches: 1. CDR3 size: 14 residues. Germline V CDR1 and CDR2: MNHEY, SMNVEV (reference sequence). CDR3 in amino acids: CASSFQGASYEQYF. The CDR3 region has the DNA TGTGCCAGCAGTTTTCAGGGGGCCTCCTACGAGCAGTACTTC.

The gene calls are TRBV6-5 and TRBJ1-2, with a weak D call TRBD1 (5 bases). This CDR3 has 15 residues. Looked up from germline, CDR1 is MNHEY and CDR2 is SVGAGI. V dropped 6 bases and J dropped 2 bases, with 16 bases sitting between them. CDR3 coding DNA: TGTGCCAGCAGCCCCGGAGGGGCCGGGAACTATGGCTACACCTTC. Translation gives CASSPGGAGNYGYTF.

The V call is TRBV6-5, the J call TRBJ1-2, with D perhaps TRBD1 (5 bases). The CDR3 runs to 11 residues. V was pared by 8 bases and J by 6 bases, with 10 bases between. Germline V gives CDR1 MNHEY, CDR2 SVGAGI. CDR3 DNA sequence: TGTGCCAGCGGGGGAGGGAATGGCTACACCTTC. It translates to CASGGGNGYTF.

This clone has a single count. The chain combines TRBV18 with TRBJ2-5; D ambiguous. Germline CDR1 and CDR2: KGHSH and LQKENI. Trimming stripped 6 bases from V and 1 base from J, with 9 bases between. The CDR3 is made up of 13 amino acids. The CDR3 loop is CASSLRLQETQYF. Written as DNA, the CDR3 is TGTGCCAGCTCGCTCAGGCTCCAAGAGACCCAGTACTTC.

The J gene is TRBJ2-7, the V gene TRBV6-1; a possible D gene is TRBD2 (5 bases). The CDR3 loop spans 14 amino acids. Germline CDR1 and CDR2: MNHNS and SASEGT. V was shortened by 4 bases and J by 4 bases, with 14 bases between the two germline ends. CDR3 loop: CASSVDRGRYEQYF. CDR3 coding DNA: TGTGCCAGCAGTGTAGACCGGGGTAGGTACGAGCAGTACTTC.

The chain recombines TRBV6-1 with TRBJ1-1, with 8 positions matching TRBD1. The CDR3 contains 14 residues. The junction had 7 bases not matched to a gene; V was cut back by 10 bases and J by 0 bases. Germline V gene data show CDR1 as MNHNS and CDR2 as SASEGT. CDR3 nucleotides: TGTGCCATCAGACAGGGGCCCATGAACACTGAAGCTTTCTTT. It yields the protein CAIRQGPMNTEAFF.

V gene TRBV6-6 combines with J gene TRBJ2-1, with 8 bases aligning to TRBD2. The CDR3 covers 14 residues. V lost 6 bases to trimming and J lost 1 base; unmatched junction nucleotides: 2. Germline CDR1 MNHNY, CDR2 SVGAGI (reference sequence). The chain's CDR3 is CASSERGSYNEQFF. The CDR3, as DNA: TGTGCCAGCAGCGAGCGGGGGTCCTACAATGAGCAGTTCTTC.

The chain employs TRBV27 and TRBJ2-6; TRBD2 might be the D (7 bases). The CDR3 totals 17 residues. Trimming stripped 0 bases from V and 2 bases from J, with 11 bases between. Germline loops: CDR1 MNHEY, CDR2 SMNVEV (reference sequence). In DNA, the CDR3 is TGTGCCAGCAGTTTATCGGGAGGGGGGCCTGGGGCCAACGTCCTGACTTTC. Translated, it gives CASSLSGGGPGANVLTF.

The CDR3 bases are TGTGCCAGCAGTGGGGGACAGGGGAACGAGCAGTACTTC. Its protein product is CASSGGQGNEQYF. The chain uses TRBV2 and TRBJ2-7; TRBD1 agrees at 10 bases. Germline V lookup: CDR1 SNHLY, CDR2 FYNNEI. The CDR3 length is 13 residues. With V trimmed by 4 bases and J by 5 bases, 2 bases remained unmatched.

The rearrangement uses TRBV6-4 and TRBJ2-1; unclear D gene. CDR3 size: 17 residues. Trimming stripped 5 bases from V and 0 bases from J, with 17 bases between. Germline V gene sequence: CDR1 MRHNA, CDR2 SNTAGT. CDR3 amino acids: CASSTPRRQSSYNEQFF. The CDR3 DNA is TGTGCCAGCAGTACCCCTAGGCGGCAAAGCTCCTACAATGAGCAGTTCTTC.

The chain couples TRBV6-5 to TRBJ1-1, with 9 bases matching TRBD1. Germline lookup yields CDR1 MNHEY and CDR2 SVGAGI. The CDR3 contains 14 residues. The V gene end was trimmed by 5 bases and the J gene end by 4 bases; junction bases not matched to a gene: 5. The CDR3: CASSQTTGGTEAFF. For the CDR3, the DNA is TGTGCCAGCAGTCAGACGACAGGGGGCACTGAAGCTTTCTTT.

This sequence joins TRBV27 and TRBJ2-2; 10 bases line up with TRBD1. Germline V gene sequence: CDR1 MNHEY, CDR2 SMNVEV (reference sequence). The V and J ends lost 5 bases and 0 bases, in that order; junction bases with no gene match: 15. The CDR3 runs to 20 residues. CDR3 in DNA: TGTGCCAGCAGTCGACAGGGGGCGGGCCTACACTCCTCGAACACCGGGGAGCTGTTTTTT. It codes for CASSRQGAGLHSSNTGELFF.

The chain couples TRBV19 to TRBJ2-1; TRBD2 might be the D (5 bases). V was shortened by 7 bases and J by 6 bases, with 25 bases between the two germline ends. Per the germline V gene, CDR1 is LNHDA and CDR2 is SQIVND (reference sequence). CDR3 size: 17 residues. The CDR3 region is CASTLDPFTPGFNEQFF. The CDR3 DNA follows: TGTGCCAGTACCCTGGACCCATTCACCCCGGGGTTCAATGAGCAGTTCTTC.

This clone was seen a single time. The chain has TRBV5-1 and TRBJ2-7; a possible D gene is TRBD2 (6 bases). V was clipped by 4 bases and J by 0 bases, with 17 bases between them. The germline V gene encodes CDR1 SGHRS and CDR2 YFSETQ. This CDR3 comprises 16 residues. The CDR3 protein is CASSPLPGSGSYEQYF. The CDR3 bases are TGCGCCAGCAGCCCTTTGCCCGGGAGTGGCTCCTACGAGCAGTACTTC.

The CDR3 sequence: CASSQDPPTSGSLSEQYF. The CDR3 DNA sequence: TGTGCCAGCAGCCAAGATCCCCCAACTAGCGGGAGTTTAAGCGAGCAGTACTTC. This rearrangement joins TRBV4-2 to TRBJ2-7, with 11 bases matching TRBD2. The trim removed 0 bases at V and 6 bases at J, leaving 13 bases unmatched. The CDR3 consists of 18 residues. CDR1 and CDR2 (germline): LGHNA, YNFKEQ.

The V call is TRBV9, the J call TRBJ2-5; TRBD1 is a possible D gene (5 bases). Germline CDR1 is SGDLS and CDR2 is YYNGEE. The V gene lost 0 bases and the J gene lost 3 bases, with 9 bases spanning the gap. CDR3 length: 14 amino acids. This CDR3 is CASSVDQGEETQYF. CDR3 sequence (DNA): TGTGCCAGCAGCGTAGATCAAGGGGAAGAGACCCAGTACTTC.

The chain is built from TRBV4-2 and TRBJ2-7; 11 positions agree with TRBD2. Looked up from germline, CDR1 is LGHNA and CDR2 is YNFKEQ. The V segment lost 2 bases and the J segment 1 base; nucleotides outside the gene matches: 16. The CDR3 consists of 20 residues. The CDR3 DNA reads TGTGCCAGCAGCCAAAAGACCGGGACTAGCGGCCAGTCTAAGTCCTACGAGCAGTACTTC. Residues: CASSQKTGTSGQSKSYEQYF.

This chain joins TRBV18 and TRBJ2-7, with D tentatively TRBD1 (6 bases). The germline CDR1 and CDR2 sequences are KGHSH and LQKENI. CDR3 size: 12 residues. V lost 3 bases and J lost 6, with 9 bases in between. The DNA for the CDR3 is TGTGCCAGCTCACCCGACAGGTTCGAGCAGTACTTC. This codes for CASSPDRFEQYF.

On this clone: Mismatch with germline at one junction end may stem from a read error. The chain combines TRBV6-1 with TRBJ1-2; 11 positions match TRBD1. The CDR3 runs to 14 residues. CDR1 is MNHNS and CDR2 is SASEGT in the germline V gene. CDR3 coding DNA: TGTGCCAGCAGTGATTGGGACTCCGGGACAGGGGGTGCCTTC. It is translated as CASSDWDSGTGGAF.